Sequencing of this T cell receptor beta chain was carried out in a study of T cells in Graves' hyperthyroidism and ophthalmopathy. Amplification targeted TCR beta CDR3 regions from RNA transcripts. RT-PCR in the first round (using the HTBI primer set) targeted the TCR CDR3. TCRdb re-analysed the multiplex PCR reads in MiXCR, keeping a single row per CDR3 protein. The sample lists hundreds of thousands of distinct CDR3 sequences; more than 11% were seen once. Looked up from germline, CDR1 is SGHTS and CDR2 is YDEGEE. The CDR3 extends over 15 amino acids. V gave up 0 bases and J gave up 0 bases, with 9 bases separating them. The authors obtained PBMCs from roughly 10 ml of fresh peripheral blood.

This chain joins TRBV5-8 and TRBJ1-2, with no clear D. The TCR comes from a woman in her 30s with Graves' hyperthyroidism that later progressed to Graves' ophthalmopathy. The sample taken for sequencing was blood. The CDR3 DNA sequence: TGTGCCAGCAGCTTGGGGGCAGCAGCTAACTATGGCTACACCTTC. Residues: CASSLGAAANYGYTF.